These T cell receptor beta chains were read from a single sample in a study of blood T cells in healthy people across ages. From the 5' RACE reads, TCRdb called clonotypes with MiXCR, one entry per CDR3 protein. Altogether 750,000 to 950,000 distinct CDR3 sequences are present, 25% to 30% being singletons, with the ten largest covering 2.5% to 3.5%. These data are also associated with another study on T cells of mothers and their children.

What was sequenced was blood. All receptors derive from a boy between 10 and 17 years old in good health. The conserved cysteine and the conserved F or W are not part of the CDR3 here. The order of the fields is V gene, J gene, CDR3 protein.

TRBV24-1	TRBJ2-1	ATSDFWVPEQF
TRBV10-3	TRBJ2-5	AIRKDKGETQY
TRBV20-1	TRBJ2-1	SASPLLRVHKNNEQF
TRBV7-3	TRBJ2-1	ASSPGVSGEQF
TRBV20-1	TRBJ2-1	SARRAHPSYNEQF
TRBV4-2	NA	ASSQVRGPGAETQY
TRBV3-1	TRBJ2-3	ASSQDPGPSTDTQY
TRBV6-6	TRBJ1-6	ASSRTGAAYNSPLH
TRBV10-3	TRBJ1-1	AISVQLNTEAF
TRBV7-3	TRBJ1-2	ASSRQGGDGYT
TRBV9	NA	ASSGREPGTLKNEQF
TRBV5-5	TRBJ1-4	ASSDPVTSTGLREKLF
TRBV27	TRBJ2-1	ASSLLTGKRSYNEQF
TRBV5-5	TRBJ1-1	ASSFPRDKDEAF
TRBV7-9	TRBJ1-2	ASSLNRRGFYGYT
TRBV10-1	NA	ASSEESGGANEQF
TRBV3-1	TRBJ1-2	ASSRGLGYGYT
TRBV7-3	TRBJ1-1	ASSSRDRGRAF
TRBV7-3	TRBJ1-6	ASRQGWNSPLH
TRBV5-1	TRBJ2-2	ASSLELSLTANTGELF
TRBV20-1	NA	SAGSVPSHNEQF
TRBV7-8	TRBJ1-1	ASRGGSWGGEAF
TRBV5-1	TRBJ1-1	ASSMTGGETEAF
TRBV12-3/TRBV12-4	TRBJ2-4	ASSFSGTPKNIQY
TRBV5-1	TRBJ1-1	ASGQGADTEAF
TRBV7-9	TRBJ1-2	ATGQTNYGYT
TRBV7-2	TRBJ2-6	ASSLVGGASGANVLT
TRBV18	TRBJ2-7	ASSPRTGGRNEQY